This T cell receptor beta chain was recorded in a study of cytomegalovirus exposure and HLA in healthy donors. Study as a whole: From donors who were HLA-typed, an early data release held around 80 million unique TCRs. General study points: TCR beta chain V- and J-gene trimming was linked, in a later analysis, to a missense variant in DCLRE1C. Analysis performed later found 16,951 TCR beta sequences associated with HLA alleles at 0.05 false discovery rate.

Donors consisted of healthy bone marrow donors. The CDR3 contains 14 residues. Trimming left V 6 bases short and J 3 bases short, with 12 bases between. The germline CDR1 and CDR2 sequences are MNHEY and SMNVEV (reference sequence). The PCR made use of 60 Vbeta and 13 Jbeta primers. Sequenced by immunoSEQ multiplex PCR; TCRdb stores in-frame clones only, minus some. Of approximately 110,000 clones in the sample, about 79% were seen once. As to this clone: As yet, its antigen is unknown.

The chain links TRBV27 to TRBJ1-5, with TRBD1 as a possible D gene (5 bases). This sequence was found in a woman aged 18 to 35 in good health and CMV-seronegative. Sample: PBMCs. CDR3 bases: TGTGCCAGCAGCCACAGACAGACCAATCAGCCCCAGCATTTT. Translating gives CASSHRQTNQPQHF.